Following are 6 T cell receptor beta chains from one sample sequenced in a study of regulatory T cells in long-lasting Graves disease. Described time point: newly diagnosed GD, antithyroid drugs for less than 3 months. Researchers made the TCR library from RNA that was extracted from PBMCs. To make TCR beta libraries, researchers used iRepertoire HTBI primers and Arm-PCR of CDR3 regions. TCRdb reprocessed the multiplex PCR reads with MiXCR, giving one entry per CDR3 protein. Of around 360,000 distinct CDR3 sequences listed, about 16% are singletons. This same sample was also taken into another study, of T cells in Graves' hyperthyroidism and ophthalmopathy.

The specimen was peripheral blood mononuclear cells (PBMCs), collected at new diagnosis, from a patient treated with antithyroid drugs. The origin of the receptors is a woman aged 18-35 years with Graves disease.

This clonotype has just a few counts. This rearrangement joins TRBV9 to TRBJ1-1; TRBD1 is a possible D gene (5 bases). The CDR3 sequence is 15 residues long. Germline V lookup: CDR1 SGDLS, CDR2 YYNGEE. V gave up 3 bases and J gave up 7 bases, with 19 bases separating them. The CDR3 DNA sequence: TGTGCCAGCAGCGCCGGGACTTTGGGTAAAAGTGAAGCTTTCTTT. Its protein is CASSAGTLGKSEAFF.

This clonotype was detected many times. The chain couples TRBV12-3 or TRBV12-4 to TRBJ2-2; possibly TRBD2 for D (6 bases). Trimming removed 5 bases from V and 4 bases from J, with 14 bases in between. There are 15 residues in the CDR3. In nucleotides, the CDR3 is TGTGCCAGCAGTCCTCCGGGACTCTCCACCGGGGAGCTGTTTTTT. This translates into CASSPPGLSTGELFF.

The chain combines TRBV7-9 with TRBJ1-4; maybe TRBD1 (5 bases). V shed 4 bases and J shed 8 bases, with 11 bases lying between them. Germline values: CDR1 SEHNR, CDR2 FQNEAQ (reference sequence). CDR3 length: 13 residues. Here the CDR3 reads CASSSTEEEKLFF. CDR3 sequence (DNA): TGTGCCAGCAGCTCGACAGAGGAGGAAAAACTGTTTTTT.

This clonotype was counted many times. V gene TRBV5-6 combines with J gene TRBJ2-7, with D tentatively TRBD1 (5 bases). This CDR3 has 14 residues. Germline CDR1 SGHDT, CDR2 YYEEEE. Trimming left V 7 bases short and J 1 base short, with 15 bases between. CDR3 nucleotide sequence: TGTGCCAGCTTCGGCAGCAGGGCATCCTACGAGCAGTACTTC. Its protein product is CASFGSRASYEQYF. Based on the CDR3 plus reference TRBV5-6 and TRBJ2-7, the full variable domain is DAGVTQSPTHLIKTRGQQVTLRCSPKSGHDTVSWYQQALGQGPQFIFQYYEEEERQRGNFPDRFSGHQFPNYSSELNVNALLLGDSALYLCASFGSRASYEQYFGPGTRLTVT.

The sample holds many counts of this clonotype. The CDR3: CASRNDFQETQYF. In DNA form, the CDR3 reads TGTGCCAGCAGGAATGACTTTCAAGAGACCCAGTACTTC. The chain links TRBV12-3 or TRBV12-4 to TRBJ2-5; D is ambiguous. V lost 6 bases, J lost 2 bases, and 10 bases lay in between. CDR3 size: 13 residues.

This clonotype showed up many times. This chain connects TRBV12-3 or TRBV12-4 to TRBJ1-3; D not resolved. V lost 6 bases and J 1 base, leaving 10 bases between the germline ends. This CDR3 has 14 amino acids. The CDR3 is CASSPLGSGNTIYF. The CDR3 nucleotides read TGTGCCAGCAGCCCTTTAGGGTCTGGAAACACCATATATTTT.